Below, 6 T cell receptor beta chains from the same sample are listed, as sequenced in a study of blood T cells in healthy people across ages (dated by TCRdb to the mid-2010s). Library generation was performed with 5' RACE. The listed sequencing device is Illumina HiSeq 2500. The second PCR ran for about 7 to 11 cycles and used a J-beta primer mix along with a sample-barcoded 5' primer. TCRdb itself trimmed the public reads at Q25 with fastp, ran MiXCR and retained productive beta chains. Here each entry gathers all rows of one CDR3 protein and keeps the most common genes and DNA. A total of 600,000 to 900,000 distinct CDR3 sequences appear in this sample, under 30% of them only once. The ten largest make up 3% of the sample. These data also featured in a second study, about T cells of mothers and their children.

Specimen: blood. Every receptor here comes from a boy aged 5-17 years in good health.

The sample holds a few counts of this clonotype. The chain carries TRBV3-1 and TRBJ2-7, with no clear D. This CDR3 is built from 13 residues. CDR1 LGHDT and CDR2 YNNKEL come from the germline V gene (reference sequence). V was cut by 2 bases and J by 9 bases, with 14 bases left in between. CDR3 nucleotides: TGTGCCAGCAGCCAATCGGGCTCCGAAGGGCAGTACTTC. It translates to CASSQSGSEGQYF.

This clonotype was counted between two and nine times. The gene calls are TRBV12-3 or TRBV12-4 and TRBJ2-5; TRBD2 might be the D (6 bases). This CDR3 is 13 amino acids long. V lost 8 bases and J 0 bases, leaving 10 bases between the germline ends. The CDR3 sequence: CASGGDHQETQYF. The CDR3, as DNA: TGTGCCAGCGGAGGGGACCACCAAGAGACCCAGTACTTC.

The chain uses TRBV12-5 and TRBJ2-2; D may be TRBD1 (6 bases). V was pared by 10 bases and J by 6 bases, with 12 bases between. The germline CDR1 and CDR2 sequences are LGHNT and FRNRAP. The CDR3 consists of 12 residues. The CDR3 sequence: CATQQGPGELFF. CDR3 coding DNA: TGTGCTACCCAACAGGGACCCGGGGAGCTGTTTTTT.

The rearrangement links TRBV29-1 to TRBJ2-1, with 10 bases aligning to TRBD1. V shed 3 bases, J shed 2 bases, and the junction held 4 bases outside the gene matches. The CDR3 runs 15 residues. Per the germline V gene, CDR1 is SQVTM and CDR2 is ANQGSEA. The CDR3 nucleotides read TGCAGCGTTGAGGGGGACAGGGGTCCCTACAATGAGCAGTTCTTC. Translating it yields CSVEGDRGPYNEQFF.

This clonotype was seen ten or more times. The V gene is TRBV7-2, the J gene TRBJ2-5; the match to TRBD1 covers 7 bases. The CDR3 consists of 14 residues. V lost 5 bases to trimming and J lost 4 bases; unmatched junction nucleotides: 7. Per the germline V gene, CDR1 is SGHTA and CDR2 is FQGNSA. The CDR3 reads CASSPRQGRETQYF. The CDR3, as DNA: TGTGCCAGCAGCCCACGACAGGGAAGAGAGACCCAGTACTTC.

As to this clonotype: The DNA is left out, because the CDR3 cannot be placed on it with certainty; the CDR3 is given as TCRdb lists it. The CDR3 reads CASSTSTGVGGYTF. The V call is TRBV12-3 or TRBV12-4, the J call TRBJ1-2; TRBD1, as called in the table, went unchecked against the DNA. Including both end residues, the CDR3 is 14 amino acids long.